This record looks at one TCR beta chain sequence and its context. Its antigen is unknown. Per-base quality was not reported, and no clone a single base away is much larger than it. The sample belongs to a study of blood T cell repertoires in COVID-19 (dated by TCRdb to between 2020 and 2021). About the full investigation: ImmuneRACE Cohort 3 recovered participants were defined by two consecutive negative NP/OP PCR tests, healthcare professional clearance, or symptom resolution. The repertoires were released in a freely available public database meant as a resource for research on the immune response to SARS-CoV-2. The sample metadata nearly always contained a de-identified subject ID, COVID-19 status, age in years and sex. Where HLA class I and class II types were available, the types were taken from metadata supplied by the sample provider, not from assay-based typing. The material from the prospective study consisted of cDNA or gDNA derived from T cells, B-cell-depleted T cells, or PBMCs. Samples from collaborators originated in the United States, Italy and Spain and spanned both the acute and convalescent phases of COVID-19. Deeply sampled blood TCRbeta repertoires from subjects exposed to, actively infected with, or recovered from COVID-19 were included in the dataset. The samples were drawn from two sources: the first 160 participants of the ongoing ImmuneRACE study, and 950 to 1,500 subjects contributed by 6 global collaborators. General conclusions and limits of the study: Clinical and demographic metadata were provided uncurated, with the amount varying by source and participant.

The CDR3, from cysteine to phenylalanine, totals 12 residues. The read is trimmed to its CDR3 DNA, 36 bases read in frame from base 1. The germline V gene (reference sequence) specifies PRHDT as CDR1 and FYEKMQ as CDR2. V and J lose 2 bases and 2 bases, and a span of 3 bases separates them. In the prospective study, participants were roughly 18 to 90 years old, resided in 24 geographic areas of the United States, and were enrolled through a virtual design. In the prospective study, cohorts were assigned on the basis of participant-reported clinical history obtained from a screening survey and a study questionnaire. Each participant in the prospective study had whole blood, serum and a nasopharyngeal or oropharyngeal swab collected by mobile phlebotomists. Over a roughly 2-month period, participants in the prospective study had the option of providing additional blood draws and questionnaires. Before DNA extraction, blood samples from the prospective study were shipped at room temperature or frozen.

TCRbeta CDR3 regions were amplified from genomic DNA using the immunoSEQ Assay, a bias-controlled multiplex PCR. The study's processing was this. Within the assay, amplification of reference gene primers was used to estimate how many nucleated cells each sample contained. Sequence reads were collapsed and filtered to measure the absolute abundance of every unique TCRbeta CDR3 rearrangement. For each sample, productive Simpson clonality was calculated as the square root of Simpson's diversity index across productive rearrangements. TCRdb re-hosts the immuneACCESS table, in-frame sequences only. Its copies lack some clones; in the studies checked, an unresolved V gene accounts for under half of them, and the cause for the rest is not known. The D gene and trimming were derived from the DNA, and the V and J assignments and clone size from that table. Within this sample are roughly 200,000 clones, with approximately 90% of them counted one time only. The leading ten clones occupy under 30% of the sample.

Source material: PBMCs or T cells enriched from blood (not recorded which). The receptor was isolated from a woman aged 40 to 50 in a cohort exposed to, infected with or recovered from COVID-19 (not recorded which). The sequence links TRBV13 to TRBJ2-5, with the D gene not confidently named. The nucleotides read TGTGCCAGCAGCTTACAGCAAGAGACCCAGTACTTC. This gives the protein CASSLQQETQYF.